These 8 T cell receptor beta chains came from one sample sequenced in a study of vaccination and CD4 T cells after COVID-19. Sequenced with the Oncomine TCR Beta short-read assay was DNA taken from cultured CD4+ T cells. TCRdb re-derived calls from the PCR reads in MiXCR, one entry per CDR3 protein. The sample has more than 10,000 distinct CDR3 sequences, about 72% seen once. Treatment specified: roughly 10-day PBMC culture with coronavirus spike peptide pools or control peptides (ViraFEST assay). What these receptors recognize is not known. Sequencing was performed on CD4+ T cells from blood, cultured in vitro. The receptors stem from a human donor who had recovered from COVID-19.

This clonotype has a handful of counts. The rearrangement uses TRBV6-2 or TRBV6-3 and TRBJ1-1, with 9 nucleotides matching TRBD1. The CDR3 loop spans 14 amino acids. Germline V gene sequence: CDR1 MNHEY, CDR2 SVGEGT. V shed 4 bases, J shed 5 bases, and the junction held 5 bases outside the gene matches. The CDR3 spells CASSSQGAGTEAFF. The DNA for the CDR3 is TGTGCCAGCAGTTCACAGGGGGCGGGTACTGAAGCTTTCTTT.

This clonotype was seen once. This sequence joins TRBV28 and TRBJ1-2; tentatively, D is TRBD1 (5 bases). The ends were cut back, 5 bases at V and 5 bases at J, with 30 bases in the middle. The V gene's germline CDR1 is MDHEN and CDR2 SYDVKM. CDR3 size: 19 residues. The CDR3 is CASSPTPGVANVRTYGYTF. Here the CDR3 DNA reads TGTGCCAGCAGTCCGACCCCGGGGGTAGCTAACGTTAGGACGTATGGCTACACCTTC.

In this sample, this clonotype turned up a few times. The chain links TRBV6-5 to TRBJ1-6; D call uncertain. With 2 bases removed from V and 9 bases from J, the gap between germline ends came to 11 bases. Germline assignment: CDR1 MNHEY and CDR2 SVGAGI. CDR3 length: 14 amino acids. The DNA of the CDR3 is TGTGCCAGCAGTTACGGAGGAGGGAGTTCACCCCTCCACTTT. As protein: CASSYGGGSSPLHF.

This clonotype came up a few times. The chain links TRBV7-9 to TRBJ1-1, with D unclear. This CDR3 has 12 residues. Germline CDR1 SEHNR, CDR2 FQNEAQ (reference sequence). V was trimmed by 7 bases and J by 6 bases, leaving 12 bases between them. DNA of the CDR3: TGTGCCAGCAACCGACGAGTATCTGAAGCTTTCTTT. It is translated as CASNRRVSEAFF.

The V call is TRBV12-3 or TRBV12-4, the J call TRBJ1-5, with a weak D call TRBD1 (6 bases). This CDR3 has 13 residues. V lost 8 bases and J 5 bases, leaving 13 bases between the germline ends. CDR3 loop: CASSGGIDQPQHF. CDR3 in DNA: TGTGCCAGCTCTGGGGGCATCGATCAGCCCCAGCATTTT.

This rearrangement joins TRBV6-1 to TRBJ2-5; D may be TRBD2 (6 bases). This CDR3 is built from 14 residues. Trimming took 4 bases from V and 4 from J, leaving 13 bases between them. The germline gives CDR1 MNHNS, CDR2 SASEGT. CDR3 amino acids: CASSGGVGGETQYF. CDR3 in DNA: TGTGCCAGCAGTGGGGGGGTCGGGGGAGAGACCCAGTACTTC.

This rearrangement joins TRBV2 to TRBJ2-5; possibly TRBD1 for D (6 bases). The ends were cut back, 0 bases at V and 9 bases at J, with 11 bases in the middle. The germline V gene has CDR1 SNHLY and CDR2 FYNNEI. The CDR3 loop spans 13 amino acids. DNA for the CDR3: TGTGCCAGCAGTGAAGCGCTTCAGGGGCCCCAGTACTTC. Translation: CASSEALQGPQYF.

The chain has TRBV19 and TRBJ1-1; 7 positions agree with TRBD1. Unmatched junction bases numbered 11, after V lost 6 bases and J lost 1 base. The germline V gene encodes CDR1 LNHDA and CDR2 SQIVND (reference sequence). This CDR3 spans 16 amino acids. In DNA form, the CDR3 reads TGTGCCAGTAGGACACAACGACAGGGAGCGAACACTGAAGCTTTCTTT. Protein: CASRTQRQGANTEAFF.